This TCR beta chain was sequenced during a study of T cell repertoires in cytomegalovirus infection. As for the study in general: From public TCR beta signatures came an indication of both CMV infection and matching HLA type. Findings of the study overall: Of the TCR beta families, the public ones yielded a cumulative frequency that identified carriers of CMV plus the relevant HLA. Dominant in the ex vivo response were TCR beta clonotypes restricted by HLA-C and specific for CMV.

In its sample, this clonotype was seen a few times. Its target is unknown. One entry per CDR3 protein results from TCRdb running MiXCR on the reads. The sample carries under 600,000 distinct CDR3 sequences, approximately 15% recorded once. The CDR3 loop spans 14 amino acids. The V end was cut by 5 bases, the J end by 8 bases, with 18 bases between. Germline V gives CDR1 MNHEY, CDR2 SMNVEV (reference sequence). The V gene is TRBV27, the J gene TRBJ1-2; D remains ambiguous. The material sequenced was CD8+ T cells from PBMCs. The TCR originated in a human donor in good health (CMV status not recorded). Some clones in this sample may be carry-over from other donors' samples. The CDR3 here is CASSTTPIIQGYTF. The CDR3 nucleotides read TGTGCCAGCAGTACGACCCCCATAATTCAAGGCTACACCTTC.